This is a list of T cell receptor beta chains from one sample in a study of CD8+CD57+ T cells in acquired aplastic anemia. TCRdb recomputed calls from the reads with MiXCR, one row per CDR3 protein. The sample lists fewer than 250,000 distinct CDR3 sequences; roughly 50% were seen once. The sequencing sample was made of sorted CD4+, CD8+, or CD8+CD57+ T cells (not recorded which) from PBMCs. The receptors originated from a human donor with aplastic anemia. CDR3s include the opening cysteine and the closing phenylalanine or tryptophan. The order of the fields is V gene, D gene, clone size, CDR3 length, J gene, CDR3 protein, CDR3 DNA. D genes are given only for firm matches. A row's size may be missing; if present it is once, few, many or a size class.

V gene: TRBV5-1; D gene: TRBD1; clone size: many; CDR3 length: 15; J gene: TRBJ1-3; CDR3 protein: CASTGTAERGNTIYF; CDR3 DNA: TGCGCCAGCACTGGGACAGCCGAGAGAGGAAACACCATATATTTT
V gene: TRBV5-1; D gene: NA; clone size: many; CDR3 length: 14; J gene: TRBJ1-1; CDR3 protein: CASSTGYMNTEAFF; CDR3 DNA: TGCGCCAGCAGCACCGGATATATGAACACTGAAGCTTTCTTT
V gene: TRBV20-1; D gene: NA; clone size: once; CDR3 length: 12; J gene: TRBJ2-5; CDR3 protein: CSASLGQETQYF; CDR3 DNA: TGCAGTGCTAGTTTGGGGCAAGAGACCCAGTACTTC
V gene: TRBV20-1; D gene: TRBD2; clone size: NA; CDR3 length: 13; J gene: TRBJ2-1; CDR3 protein: CSAGPSGVGEQFF; CDR3 DNA: TGCAGTGCAGGCCCTAGCGGAGTAGGTGAGCAGTTCTTC
V gene: TRBV7-2; D gene: NA; clone size: few; CDR3 length: 11; J gene: TRBJ2-7; CDR3 protein: CASSSGGEQYF; CDR3 DNA: TGTGCCAGCAGCTCTGGGGGGGAGCAGTACTTC
V gene: TRBV20-1; D gene: NA; clone size: NA; CDR3 length: 13; J gene: TRBJ2-5; CDR3 protein: CSASRQLQETQYF; CDR3 DNA: TGCAGTGCTAGTCGGCAGCTACAAGAGACCCAGTACTTC
V gene: TRBV12-3/TRBV12-4; D gene: TRBD2; clone size: NA; CDR3 length: 14; J gene: TRBJ2-7; CDR3 protein: CASSFGAGGEEQYF; CDR3 DNA: TGTGCCAGCAGTTTCGGAGCGGGGGGGGAAGAGCAGTACTTC
V gene: TRBV7-9; D gene: NA; clone size: many; CDR3 length: 16; J gene: TRBJ2-1; CDR3 protein: CASSPRLGGSYNEQFF; CDR3 DNA: TGTGCCAGCAGCCCTCGATTGGGGGGCTCCTACAATGAGCAGTTCTTC
V gene: TRBV9; D gene: NA; clone size: once; CDR3 length: 16; J gene: TRBJ2-1; CDR3 protein: CASSVPKGPPYNEQFF; CDR3 DNA: TGTGCCAGCAGCGTTCCAAAGGGACCTCCCTACAATGAGCAGTTCTTC
V gene: TRBV2; D gene: TRBD1; clone size: many; CDR3 length: 14; J gene: TRBJ2-2; CDR3 protein: CASSEDRWTGELFF; CDR3 DNA: TGTGCCAGCAGCGAGGACAGGTGGACCGGGGAGCTGTTTTTT
V gene: TRBV5-4; D gene: NA; clone size: NA; CDR3 length: 13; J gene: TRBJ1-6; CDR3 protein: CASSSSAGTSRHF; CDR3 DNA: TGTGCCAGCAGCTCGAGTGCCGGGACTAGCCGCCACTTT
V gene: TRBV7-9; D gene: TRBD2; clone size: NA; CDR3 length: 15; J gene: TRBJ2-1; CDR3 protein: CASSPTSGGYNEQFF; CDR3 DNA: TGTGCCAGCAGCCCGACTAGCGGGGGCTACAATGAGCAGTTCTTC
V gene: TRBV28; D gene: TRBD2; clone size: few; CDR3 length: 15; J gene: TRBJ2-3; CDR3 protein: CASRAGEPNTDTQYF; CDR3 DNA: TGTGCCAGCAGGGCGGGAGAGCCCAACACAGATACGCAGTATTTT
V gene: TRBV24-1; D gene: NA; clone size: NA; CDR3 length: 13; J gene: TRBJ1-2; CDR3 protein: CATSTGGNYGYTF; CDR3 DNA: TGTGCCACCAGTACCGGGGGCAACTATGGCTACACCTTC
V gene: TRBV5-1; D gene: TRBD1; clone size: many; CDR3 length: 15; J gene: TRBJ2-7; CDR3 protein: CASSTQGATTYEQYF; CDR3 DNA: TGCGCCAGCAGCACTCAGGGGGCCACAACCTACGAGCAGTACTTC
V gene: TRBV18; D gene: NA; clone size: NA; CDR3 length: 12; J gene: TRBJ1-1; CDR3 protein: CANSPGGTEAFF; CDR3 DNA: TGTGCCAACTCACCCGGGGGAACTGAAGCTTTCTTT
V gene: TRBV15; D gene: NA; clone size: NA; CDR3 length: 15; J gene: TRBJ1-5; CDR3 protein: CATSRLLRGNQPQHF; CDR3 DNA: TGTGCCACCAGCAGACTACTCAGGGGCAATCAGCCCCAGCATTTT
V gene: TRBV7-2; D gene: NA; clone size: many; CDR3 length: 12; J gene: TRBJ2-5; CDR3 protein: CASSSEHGPQYF; CDR3 DNA: TGTGCCAGCAGCTCGGAGCATGGGCCCCAGTACTTC